The clone carrying this T cell receptor beta chain was found many times. V trimming: 5 bases; J trimming: 2 bases; junction bases outside the gene matches: 15. The length of the CDR3 is 19 residues. The germline CDR1 and CDR2 sequences are LGHNA and YSLEER. The record originates from a study of read filtering for tumor transcriptome and immune sequencing. Study-wide background: DNase treatment preceded whole-transcriptome library preparation.

From 300 to 400 ng of RNA, a library with molecular barcoded alpha/delta and beta/gamma adaptors was made. One entry per CDR3 protein, called by TCRdb with MiXCR from the reads. Found here are some 130,000 distinct CDR3 sequences, approximately 13% of them singletons; the top ten hold roughly 7.6%. The sample taken for sequencing was a population of CD138-negative cells sorted from bone marrow. The sequence derives from a donor at least 40 years old with multiple myeloma. V is TRBV4-3 and J is TRBJ2-1, with TRBD2 matching over 10 bases. For the CDR3, the DNA is TGCGCCAGCAGCTCAAGGTTAGCGGGAGGTCGGAGCCCCTACAATGAGCAGTTCTTC. It yields the protein CASSSRLAGGRSPYNEQFF.